One and the same sample provided the 16 T cell receptor delta chains below, sequenced in a study of Vδ1+ human thymocytes. For these TCRs, the target antigens are not known. Study-wide findings and caveats: Thymic TRG and TRD repertoires appeared highly polyclonal.

Extracted RNA was reverse transcribed into cDNA. Pooled V-gene forward primers with one constant-region reverse primer generated the CDR3 amplicons by multiplex PCR. TCRdb reanalysed the multiplex PCR reads with CATT. The profile shows 25,000 to 30,000 delta-chain clones, around 7.4% of them singletons. Sequencing was done on a sample of Vdelta1+ gamma-delta thymocytes from the thymus. Subset given: FACS-sorted CD3+ TCRalphabeta- TCRVdelta1+ TCRVdelta2- thymocytes. The receptors stem from a girl less than two years old who had congenital heart surgery.

The V gene is TRDV1, the J gene TRDJ1; TRDD3 might be the D (5 bases). This CDR3 spans 15 amino acids. Germline CDR1 and CDR2: TSWWSYY and QGS. V lost 1 base and J 10 bases, leaving 19 bases between the germline ends. The CDR3 nucleotides are TGTGCTCTTGGGGAACGCGATTACTTTACTGGTCTACTCATCTTT. Translation gives CALGERDYFTGLLIF.

The sample holds a few counts of this clone. This sequence joins TRDV1 and TRDJ1, with 11 positions matching TRDD3. The V gene's germline CDR1 is TSWWSYY and CDR2 QGS. V lost 8 bases and J lost 6; bases outside the gene matches: 32. CDR3 length equals 22 residues. In DNA, the CDR3 is TGTGCTCTTCAAGGCCTTCCTACAGGGGAGGTGTGGGGGATACGCCCTCTCTATAAACTCATCTTT. Encoded protein: CALQGLPTGEVWGIRPLYKLIF.

V and J are TRDV1 and TRDJ1; D might be TRDD2 (6 bases). Germline V gives CDR1 TSWWSYY, CDR2 QGS. The V end lost 0 bases, the J end lost 2 bases, and 22 bases lay between the germline ends. The CDR3 contains 19 residues. CDR3: CALGELGPPSDPHTDKLIF. The CDR3 nucleotides are TGTGCTCTTGGGGAACTAGGCCCTCCTTCCGATCCCCATACCGATAAACTCATCTTT.

The chain recombines TRDV1 with TRDJ1; 10 nucleotides line up with TRDD3. J gave up 1 base and V 4 bases, and 12 bases lay outside the gene matches. CDR1 is TSWWSYY and CDR2 is QGS in the germline V gene. CDR3 length: 18 residues. The CDR3 nucleotides read TGTGCTCTTGGGGCCTACTGGGGGATGGGATATATCACCGATAAACTCATCTTT. Translation gives CALGAYWGMGYITDKLIF.

The V call is TRDV1, the J call TRDJ1; maybe TRDD2 (5 bases). CDR1 and CDR2 (germline): TSWWSYY, QGS. Trimming took off 4 bases at V and 7 bases at J, with 31 bases between the two ends. The CDR3 has 19 amino acids. The CDR3 coding sequence is TGTGCTCTTGGGGGATTGAATCCGGCTACCTACCACGAGGGTGGTAAACTCATCTTT. Its protein product is CALGGLNPATYHEGGKLIF.

There is no V gene call, and the J gene is TRDJ1; TRDD3, the table's D call, was not compared with the DNA. The CDR3 covers 26 residues. The CDR3 region has the DNA TGTGCTCCTGGGGAAAAACCCCCCACTTCCTACCCCTTACTGGGGGATAAGACCCCTAACACCGATAAGCTCATCTTT. Its translation: CAPGEKPPTSYPLLGDKTPNTDKLIF.

This clone is medium-sized. The chain employs TRDV2 and TRDJ1, with 7 bases lining up with TRDD3. V shed 5 bases, J shed 0 bases, and the junction held 23 bases outside the gene matches. Germline-derived CDR1 and CDR2 are GEAIGNYY and EKD. The CDR3 is made up of 20 amino acids. The CDR3 sequence: CACGKLLILGATTYTDKLIF. CDR3 DNA: TGTGCCTGTGGCAAACTCCTAATCCTGGGGGCCACTACGTACACCGATAAACTCATCTTT.

This clone was seen a handful of times. The gene calls are TRDV1 and TRDJ1; D assignment may be TRDD2 or TRDD3 (5 bases each). Germline values: CDR1 TSWWSYY, CDR2 QGS. The CDR3 consists of 19 residues. V was pared by 1 base and J by 3 bases, with 24 bases between. This CDR3 reads CALGERGNFRRHLPDKLIF. The CDR3 nucleotides read TGTGCTCTTGGGGAACGGGGAAACTTCCGGCGGCATTTGCCCGATAAACTCATCTTT.

The genes are TRDV1 and TRDJ1, with D uncertain. Germline assignment: CDR1 TSWWSYY and CDR2 QGS. This CDR3 is built from 19 residues. The ends were cut back, 1 base at V and 1 base at J, with 22 bases in the middle. The CDR3: CALGEQPTSATEGTDKLIF. The CDR3 DNA sequence: TGTGCTCTTGGGGAACAACCCACTTCGGCCACCGAAGGCACCGATAAACTCATCTTT.

The chain joins TRDV1 to TRDJ1; a possible D gene is TRDD3 (5 bases). V lost 2 bases and J lost 5, with 15 bases in between. The CDR3 has 15 residues. CDR1 is TSWWSYY and CDR2 is QGS in the germline V gene. The CDR3 sequence: CALGEVAERGDKLIF. CDR3 DNA: TGTGCTCTTGGGGAAGTAGCGGAGAGGGGGGATAAACTCATCTTT.

By sample fraction, this clone is medium-sized. V is TRDV2 and J is TRDJ1, with D hard to call. Trimming cost V 8 bases and J 0 bases, with 21 bases left between them. This CDR3 contains 16 residues. CDR1 is GEAIGNYY, CDR2 EKD, per germline. CDR3 in amino acids: CAFTGFTNRHTDKLIF. DNA for the CDR3: TGTGCCTTCACAGGCTTCACTAATCGACACACCGATAAACTCATCTTT.

This clone was recorded a few times. The chain recombines TRDV1 with TRDJ1; 7 nucleotides match TRDD3. Unmatched junction bases numbered 17, after V lost 2 bases and J lost 2 bases. Germline V gene lookup returns CDR1 TSWWSYY and CDR2 QGS. The CDR3 has 19 residues. CDR3 DNA: TGTGCTCTTGGGGAAAACCCCCTGAGGGTGCGACTGGGGACCGATAAACTCATCTTT. It codes for CALGENPLRVRLGTDKLIF.

This chain joins TRDV1 and TRDJ1, with TRDD3 identical over 10 bases. Trimming took 4 bases from V and 11 from J; bases not matched to a gene: 4. This CDR3 region has 12 residues. Germline V gene lookup returns CDR1 TSWWSYY and CDR2 QGS. This CDR3 reads CALGGTGGSLIF. DNA for the CDR3: TGTGCTCTTGGGGGAACTGGGGGATCTCTCATCTTT.

This clone was counted a few times. The chain uses TRDV1 and TRDJ1; the match to TRDD3 covers 12 bases. The V and J ends lost 0 bases and 4 bases, in that order; junction bases with no gene match: 24. Germline CDR1 is TSWWSYY and CDR2 is QGS. CDR3 size: 23 residues. The chain's CDR3 is CALGELCSTGGYLPCNHIDKLIF. The CDR3 coding sequence is TGTGCTCTTGGGGAACTATGTTCTACTGGGGGATACCTCCCTTGTAACCACATCGATAAACTCATCTTT.

The chain links TRDV1 to TRDJ1; a weak D match, TRDD2 (9 bases). Trimming stripped 0 bases from V and 3 bases from J, with 23 bases between. The CDR3 has 19 amino acids. The germline V gene has CDR1 TSWWSYY and CDR2 QGS. The CDR3 is CALGELPSYLGYAADKLIF. The CDR3 DNA reads as TGTGCTCTTGGGGAACTTCCTTCCTACTTGGGATACGCGGCCGATAAACTCATCTTT.

This chain links TRDV1 with TRDJ1, with 7 bases identical to TRDD3. Germline CDR1 reads TSWWSYY; CDR2 reads QGS. J was trimmed by 0 bases and V by 0 bases; bases with no gene match: 19. The CDR3 is made up of 21 amino acids. The CDR3 reads CALGELSLRPLGLRYTDKLIF. The DNA for the CDR3 is TGTGCTCTTGGGGAACTGTCCCTTAGACCACTGGGGCTTCGGTACACCGATAAACTCATCTTT.